The present TCR beta chain was sequenced within a study of blood T cell repertoires in COVID-19. After removal of 5 bases from V and 6 bases from J, the junction contained 9 bases not matched to a gene. CDR1 is SGHAT and CDR2 is FQNNGV in the germline V gene. This CDR3 is 14 amino acids long. Libraries were prepared by immunoSEQ multiplex PCR; TCRdb keeps only in-frame clonotypes and omits some of them. The table shows around 30,000 clones, with 75% to 90% occurring only once. The sample comprised peripheral blood. The sequence was collected from a man in his sixties with acute or convalescent COVID-19. The rearrangement links TRBV11-2 to TRBJ1-1; 7 bases map to TRBD1. The CDR3 region has the DNA TGTGCCAGCAGCAATTTCTGGGACAGCGCTGAAGCTTTCTTT. Its protein product is CASSNFWDSAEAFF.